This T cell receptor beta chain was sequenced for a study of cytomegalovirus exposure and HLA in healthy donors. Study-level results: Prior analysis indicated that the majority of TCR beta V segments exhibited productivity approximately 87% or approximately 30% of the time.

A note on this clone: Its specificity is not known. Mismatch with germline at one junction end may stem from a read error.

The PCR contained 60 Vbeta and 13 Jbeta primers. Libraries were prepared by immunoSEQ multiplex PCR; TCRdb keeps only in-frame clonotypes and omits some of them. The sample has 150,000 or so clones. The CDR3 is 17 residues long. From germline, CDR1 is MRHNA and CDR2 SNTAGT. The clonotype comes from a man between 18 and 35 years old in good health and CMV-seronegative. The chain is built from TRBV6-4 and TRBJ2-2; 7 bases agree with TRBD1. Material for sequencing was PBMCs. CDR3 in DNA: TGTGCCAGCAGTGACTCCACGCCGGGACAGAACCCCGGGGAGCTGTTTTTT. This encodes CASSDSTPGQNPGELFF.